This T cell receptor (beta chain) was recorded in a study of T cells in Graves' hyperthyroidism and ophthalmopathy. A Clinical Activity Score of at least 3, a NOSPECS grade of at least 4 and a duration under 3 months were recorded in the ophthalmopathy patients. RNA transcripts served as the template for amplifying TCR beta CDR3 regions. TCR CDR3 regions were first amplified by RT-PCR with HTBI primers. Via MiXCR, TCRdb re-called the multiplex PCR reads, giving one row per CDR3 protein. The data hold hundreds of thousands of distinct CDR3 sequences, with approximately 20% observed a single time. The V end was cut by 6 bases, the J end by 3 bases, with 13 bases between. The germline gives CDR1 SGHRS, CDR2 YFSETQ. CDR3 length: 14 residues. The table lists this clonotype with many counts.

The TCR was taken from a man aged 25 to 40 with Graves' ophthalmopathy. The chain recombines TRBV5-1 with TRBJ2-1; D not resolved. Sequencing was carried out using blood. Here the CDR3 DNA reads TGCGCCAGCAATTCGTGGCCAATCTACAATGAGCAGTTCTTC. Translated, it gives CASNSWPIYNEQFF. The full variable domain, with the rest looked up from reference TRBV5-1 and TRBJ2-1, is KAGVTQTPRYLIKTRGQQVTLSCSPISGHRSVSWYQQTPGQGLQFLFEYFSETQRNKGNFPGRFSGRQFSNSRSEMNVSTLELGDSALYLCASNSWPIYNEQFFGPGTRLTVL.